This T cell receptor (beta chain) was captured in a study of cytomegalovirus exposure and HLA in healthy donors. The repertoire was sequenced with immunoSEQ multiplex PCR; TCRdb's copy has only in-frame clones and lacks some. The sample gives roughly 330,000 clones, roughly 87% of which show up once; roughly 1.2% is in the top ten. The germline V and J ends were trimmed by 3 bases and 1 base, with 7 bases remaining between them. CDR1 is SGDLS, CDR2 YYNGEE, per germline. The CDR3 length is 13 residues. This chain connects TRBV9 to TRBJ1-2, with D uncertain. The receptor comes from a woman aged 25 to 39 in good health and CMV-seropositive. The sample comprised PBMCs. CDR3 coding DNA: TGTGCCAGCAGCGCGGACGGTAACTATGGCTACACCTTC. The encoded protein is CASSADGNYGYTF. Using reference TRBV9 and TRBJ1-2 for the parts outside the CDR3, the full variable domain is DSGVTQTPKHLITATGQRVTLRCSPRSGDLSVYWYQQSLDQGLQFLIQYYNGEERAKGNILERFSAQQFPDLHSELNLSSLELGDSALYFCASSADGNYGYTFGSGTRLTVV.